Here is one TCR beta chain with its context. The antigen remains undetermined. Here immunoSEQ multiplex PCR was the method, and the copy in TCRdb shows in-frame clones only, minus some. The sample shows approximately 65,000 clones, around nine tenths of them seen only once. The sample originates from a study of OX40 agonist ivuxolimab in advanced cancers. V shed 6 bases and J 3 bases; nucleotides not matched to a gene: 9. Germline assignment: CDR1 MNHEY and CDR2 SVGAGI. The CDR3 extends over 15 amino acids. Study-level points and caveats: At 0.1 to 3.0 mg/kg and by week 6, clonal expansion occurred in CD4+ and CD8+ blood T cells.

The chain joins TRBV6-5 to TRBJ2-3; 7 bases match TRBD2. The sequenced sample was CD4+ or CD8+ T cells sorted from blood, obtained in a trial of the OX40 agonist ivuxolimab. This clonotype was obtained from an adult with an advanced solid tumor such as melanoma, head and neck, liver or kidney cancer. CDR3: CASSRGGRYTDTQYF. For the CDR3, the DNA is TGTGCCAGCAGCCGGGGAGGGCGGTATACAGATACGCAGTATTTT.